Below, 10 T cell receptor beta chains from the same sample are listed, as sequenced in a study of cytomegalovirus exposure and HLA in healthy donors. The study ran its PCR with 60 Vbeta and 13 Jbeta primers. Profiling relied on immunoSEQ multiplex PCR, and the TCRdb table lists in-frame clones only, not all of them. This sample has about 180,000 clones, with around 80% found just once. Sequencing was carried out using PBMCs. The source of these receptors is a girl between 10 and 17 years old in good health and CMV-seropositive.

This clone was counted a single time. The rearrangement joins TRBV10-3 to TRBJ1-5; D not resolved. Germline lookup yields CDR1 ENHRY and CDR2 SYGVKD. The germline V and J ends were trimmed by 0 bases and 0 bases, with 9 bases remaining between them. This CDR3 has 16 residues. CDR3 DNA sequence: TGTGCCATCAGTGAGTCAGTACTGATTAGCAATCAGCCCCAGCATTTT. Its protein is CAISESVLISNQPQHF.

This clone was seen a handful of times. CDR3 nucleotides: TGTGCCAGCAGTCCAGGGACTAGCGGATTAATCTACGAGCAGTACTTC. Translated, it gives CASSPGTSGLIYEQYF. V is TRBV27 and J is TRBJ2-7; 11 positions agree with TRBD2. Per the germline V gene, CDR1 is MNHEY and CDR2 is SMNVEV (reference sequence). With V trimmed by 5 bases and J by 3 bases, 9 bases remained unmatched. The length of the CDR3 is 16 residues.

The CDR3 DNA follows: TGCGCCAGCAGCCAAGCTATTCGATGGGAGACCGGAAACACCATATATTTT. Residues: CASSQAIRWETGNTIYF. The chain couples TRBV4-1 to TRBJ1-3; D gene unclear. V dropped 1 base and J dropped 4 bases, with 17 bases sitting between them. The CDR3 is made up of 17 amino acids. The germline gives CDR1 MGHRA, CDR2 YSYEKL.

The chain employs TRBV19 and TRBJ1-2; TRBD1 aligns across 9 bases. The CDR3 totals 14 residues. Trimming removed 3 bases from V and 6 bases from J; junction bases left unmatched: 5. The germline gives CDR1 LNHDA, CDR2 SQIVND (reference sequence). CDR3 region: CASSIRGQGNGYTF. The CDR3 coding sequence is TGTGCCAGTAGTATTAGAGGACAGGGGAATGGCTACACCTTC.

This sequence joins TRBV11-2 and TRBJ1-2, with 9 bases lining up with TRBD1. The CDR3 has 13 residues. V gave up 5 bases and J gave up 7 bases; unmatched junction bases: 5. Germline assignment: CDR1 SGHAT and CDR2 FQNNGV. The CDR3 here is CASSPQGALGYTF. In DNA form, the CDR3 reads TGTGCCAGCAGCCCACAGGGGGCGCTTGGCTACACCTTC.

This rearrangement joins TRBV27 to TRBJ2-5, with D unresolved. The V gene's germline CDR1 is MNHEY and CDR2 SMNVEV (reference sequence). V was trimmed by 5 bases and J by 2 bases, leaving 9 bases between them. This CDR3 contains 13 residues. Here the CDR3 reads CASSPRWQETQYF. The CDR3 DNA reads TGTGCCAGCAGTCCCCGGTGGCAAGAGACCCAGTACTTC.

The chain links TRBV6-1 to TRBJ2-1, with 11 bases lining up with TRBD2. This CDR3 has 16 amino acids. From germline, CDR1 is MNHNS and CDR2 SASEGT. The V segment lost 0 bases and the J segment 11 bases; nucleotides outside the gene matches: 9. The CDR3 reads CASSEAGLAGLSQQFF. CDR3 in DNA: TGTGCCAGCAGTGAAGCAGGACTAGCGGGCCTAAGTCAGCAGTTCTTC.

CDR3 nucleotide sequence: TGCGCCAGCAGCCAAGTAGCTTTGGGTACGTACGAGCAGTACTTC. Amino acids: CASSQVALGTYEQYF. The chain combines TRBV4-1 with TRBJ2-7; no firm D call. Trimming cost V 1 base and J 4 bases, with 14 bases left between them. In germline, CDR1 is MGHRA, CDR2 YSYEKL. The CDR3 is 15 amino acids.

This rearrangement joins TRBV4-1 to TRBJ2-7; 8 positions agree with TRBD1. The V and J ends lost 3 bases and 0 bases, in that order; junction bases with no gene match: 7. CDR1 MGHRA and CDR2 YSYEKL come from the germline V gene. This CDR3 spans 16 amino acids. CDR3 in amino acids: CASSQQGAAFSYEQYF. The CDR3 DNA reads as TGCGCCAGCAGCCAGCAGGGGGCGGCCTTCTCCTACGAGCAGTACTTC.

V and J are TRBV5-5 and TRBJ1-1, with a tentative D call TRBD1 (6 bases). The CDR3 has 18 residues. V dropped 0 bases and J dropped 5 bases, with 23 bases sitting between them. Germline-derived CDR1 and CDR2 are SGHKS and YYEKEE (reference sequence). This CDR3 reads CASSLGIQGGVWGTEAFF. The DNA of the CDR3 is TGTGCCAGCAGCTTGGGTATACAGGGAGGGGTTTGGGGGACTGAAGCTTTCTTT.